This TCR beta chain was retrieved from a study of blood T cell repertoires in COVID-19. Whole-study context: The United States, Italy and Spain supplied acute and convalescent COVID-19 samples.

A word on this clone: Germline and junction disagree at one end, which may indicate a read error.

CDR3 length: 12 residues. Germline CDR1 SGHAT, CDR2 FQNNGV. Authors' processing steps: By means of reference gene primer amplification, nucleated cell counts were estimated. The method was immunoSEQ multiplex PCR; TCRdb's version includes in-frame clones alone and lacks a portion of them. From that table come the V and J calls and clone size; the DNA was used to work out D and trimming. Counted here are some 48,000 clones, 90% occurring once; the ten biggest clones make up about 20%. Source material: peripheral blood. This clonotype was sampled from a man aged 65 to 79 with active COVID-19. V gene TRBV11-2 combines with J gene TRBJ2-4; 10 bases line up with TRBD1. The CDR3 sequence: CASSSASGTGDF. CDR3 nucleotides: TGTGCCAGCAGCTCCGCCAGCGGGACAGGGGACTTC.